These 13 T cell receptor beta chains were all obtained from the same sample, sequenced in a study of beta chain features in type 1 diabetes. Sequencing targeted expressed TCRB transcripts, as all isolated RNA had been reverse transcribed. The assay was immunoSEQ multiplex PCR, and TCRdb's table has in-frame clones only and misses some. The sample records 200,000 to 250,000 clones, about 10% being singletons. The sequencing sample was made of naive CD4+ T cells from blood. The origin of the receptors is a woman under 30 in good health.

This clone was seen more than once but under ten times. CDR3 amino acids: CASSFLVSGELFF. The CDR3 region has the DNA TGTGCCAGCAGTTTCCTCGTGTCCGGGGAGCTGTTTTTT. This chain links TRBV2 with TRBJ2-2; D not resolved. Trimming pared 5 bases from V and 6 bases from J, leaving 10 bases between. This CDR3 region has 13 residues. Germline V gene lookup returns CDR1 SNHLY and CDR2 FYNNEI.

This chain connects TRBV30 to TRBJ1-4; 9 bases agree with TRBD1. Losses at the gene ends were 3 bases for V and 14 bases for J; bases not matched to a gene: 10. The CDR3 totals 13 residues. The germline CDR1 and CDR2 sequences are GTSNPN and SVGIG (reference sequence). The CDR3 here is CAWSGTGSGVLFF. The CDR3 DNA follows: TGTGCCTGGAGCGGGACAGGGTCTGGCGTCCTGTTTTTT.

Only a few counts were recorded for this clone. This rearrangement joins TRBV6-6 to TRBJ2-2; D is ambiguous. Germline CDR1 MNHNY, CDR2 SVGAGI (reference sequence). The CDR3 totals 12 residues. Trimming removed 7 bases from V and 2 bases from J, with 5 bases in between. CDR3 DNA sequence: TGTGCCAGCACCTTTAACACCGGGGAGCTGTTTTTT. This codes for CASTFNTGELFF.

This clone was found a few times. The chain links TRBV5-1 to TRBJ2-5; 7 nucleotides match TRBD2. Germline CDR1 is SGHRS and CDR2 is YFSETQ. After removal of 4 bases from V and 2 bases from J, the junction contained 8 bases not matched to a gene. The CDR3 is 15 amino acids. In DNA form, the CDR3 reads TGCGCCAGCAGCCCCCCGGGAGGTTTACAAGAGACCCAGTACTTC. This codes for CASSPPGGLQETQYF.

There are a few counts of this clone. V is TRBV19 and J is TRBJ2-2, with unresolved D. V was shortened by 7 bases and J by 2 bases, with 11 bases between the two germline ends. The CDR3 spans 14 residues. CDR1 is LNHDA, CDR2 SQIVND, per germline (reference sequence). This chain's CDR3 is CASISRINTGELFF. CDR3 coding DNA: TGTGCCAGTATCTCCAGGATTAACACCGGGGAGCTGTTTTTT.

In its sample, this clone was seen a few times. V gene TRBV6-1 combines with J gene TRBJ2-7; tentative D call: TRBD1 (6 bases). Germline V gene lookup returns CDR1 MNHNS and CDR2 SASEGT. The length of the CDR3 is 13 residues. Trimming left V 4 bases short and J 4 bases short, with 11 bases between. CDR3 sequence reads: CASSVSGVYEQYF. CDR3 in DNA: TGTGCCAGCAGTGTGTCAGGGGTTTACGAGCAGTACTTC.

The V gene is TRBV10-2, the J gene TRBJ1-5; 8 nucleotides line up with TRBD1. The ends lost 8 bases at V and 3 bases at J; junction bases unmatched: 6. Germline CDR1 and CDR2: WSHSY and SAAADI. This CDR3 is 14 amino acids long. For the CDR3, the DNA is TGCGCCAGCGGTCGGGACAGGCTCAATCAGCCCCAGCATTTT. Encoded protein: CASGRDRLNQPQHF.

This clone has only a few counts. The J gene is TRBJ2-3, the V gene TRBV2, with 10 nucleotides matching TRBD1. Germline V gene data show CDR1 as SNHLY and CDR2 as FYNNEI. CDR3 size: 14 residues. V shed 10 bases, J shed 3 bases, and the junction held 7 bases outside the gene matches. CDR3 amino acids: CATGQGVGTDTQYF. As DNA, the CDR3 is TGTGCCACAGGACAGGGGGTGGGGACAGATACGCAGTATTTT. Supplemented by reference TRBV2 and TRBJ2-3, the full variable domain reads EPEVTQTPSHQVTQMGQEVILRCVPISNHLYFYWYRQILGQKVEFLVSFYNNEISEKSEIFDDQFSVERPDGSNFTLKIRSTKLEDSAMYFCATGQGVGTDTQYFGPGTRLTVL.

The chain couples TRBV7-9 to TRBJ2-2; TRBD2 might be the D (5 bases). Germline lookup yields CDR1 SEHNR and CDR2 FQNEAQ (reference sequence). V shed 1 base and J shed 1 base, with 13 bases lying between them. The CDR3 has 17 residues. The CDR3 DNA reads as TGTGCCAGCAGCTTAGTCGGGCTAGCCCAGAACACCGGGGAGCTGTTTTTT. It specifies CASSLVGLAQNTGELFF.

The V call is TRBV30, the J call TRBJ1-6; the D is unclear. The germline V and J ends were trimmed by 5 bases and 10 bases, with 12 bases remaining between them. The length of the CDR3 is 12 residues. CDR1 and CDR2 (germline): GTSNPN, SVGIG (reference sequence). The CDR3 bases are TGTGCCTGGGCCCGGAGGGAATCACCCCTCCACTTT. Its translation: CAWARRESPLHF.

The gene calls are TRBV7-8 and TRBJ1-4; D uncertain. Trimming took off 6 bases at V and 0 bases at J, with 11 bases between the two ends. The CDR3 is made up of 15 amino acids. CDR1 and CDR2 (germline): SGHVS, FQNEAQ. CDR3 sequence: CASSSRTATNEKLFF. The DNA of the CDR3 is TGTGCCAGCAGTTCACGGACTGCAACTAATGAAAAACTGTTTTTT. The full variable domain, with the rest looked up from reference TRBV7-8 and TRBJ1-4, is GAGVSQSPRYKVAKRGQDVALRCDPISGHVSLFWYQQALGQGPEFLTYFQNEAQLDKSGLPSDRFFAERPEGSVSTLKIQRTQQEDSAVYLCASSSRTATNEKLFFGSGTQLSVL.

This clone came up a few times. The CDR3 sequence: CASSNDRFLSQYF. In DNA form, the CDR3 reads TGTGCCAGCAGCAATGACAGGTTTTTGTCGCAGTATTTT. V gene TRBV7-2 combines with J gene TRBJ2-3, with D possibly matching TRBD1 (6 bases). This CDR3 has 13 amino acids. The germline CDR1 and CDR2 sequences are SGHTA and FQGNSA. The V end lost 5 bases, the J end lost 10 bases, and 16 bases lay between the germline ends.

This chain links TRBV25-1 with TRBJ1-1; D unresolved. The length of the CDR3 is 13 residues. V gave up 8 bases and J gave up 1 base, with 11 bases separating them. Germline V gene lookup returns CDR1 MGHDK and CDR2 SYGVNS. CDR3 loop: CASSLTKNTEAFF. The CDR3 DNA follows: TGTGCCAGCTCCCTGACAAAGAACACTGAAGCTTTCTTT.